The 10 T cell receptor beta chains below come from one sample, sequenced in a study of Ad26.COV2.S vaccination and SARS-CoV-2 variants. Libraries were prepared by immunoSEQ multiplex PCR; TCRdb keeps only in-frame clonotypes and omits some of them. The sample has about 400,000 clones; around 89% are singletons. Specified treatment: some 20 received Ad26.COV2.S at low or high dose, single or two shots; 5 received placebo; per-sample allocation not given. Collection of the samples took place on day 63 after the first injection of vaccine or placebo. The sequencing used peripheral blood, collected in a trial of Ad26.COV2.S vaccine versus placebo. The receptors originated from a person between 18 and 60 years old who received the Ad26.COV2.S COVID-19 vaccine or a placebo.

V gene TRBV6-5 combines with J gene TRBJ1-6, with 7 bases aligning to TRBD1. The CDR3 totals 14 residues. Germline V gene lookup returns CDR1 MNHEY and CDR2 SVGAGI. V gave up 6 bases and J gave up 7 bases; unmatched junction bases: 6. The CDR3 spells CASSKGQPNSPLHF. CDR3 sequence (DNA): TGTGCCAGCAGCAAGGGACAGCCGAATTCACCCCTCCACTTT.

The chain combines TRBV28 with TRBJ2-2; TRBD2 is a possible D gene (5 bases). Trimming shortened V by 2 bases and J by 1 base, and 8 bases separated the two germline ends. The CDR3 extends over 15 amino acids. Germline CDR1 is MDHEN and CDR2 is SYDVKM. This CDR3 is CASSLAGWNTGELFF. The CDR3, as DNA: TGTGCCAGCAGTTTAGCGGGTTGGAACACCGGGGAGCTGTTTTTT.

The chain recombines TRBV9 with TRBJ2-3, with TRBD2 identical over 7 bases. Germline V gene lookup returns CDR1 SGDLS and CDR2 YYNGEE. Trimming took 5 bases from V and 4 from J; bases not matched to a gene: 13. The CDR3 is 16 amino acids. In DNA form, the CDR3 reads TGTGCCAGCAGTACCCATCCGACTAGCTTGCCAGATACGCAGTATTTT. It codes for CASSTHPTSLPDTQYF.

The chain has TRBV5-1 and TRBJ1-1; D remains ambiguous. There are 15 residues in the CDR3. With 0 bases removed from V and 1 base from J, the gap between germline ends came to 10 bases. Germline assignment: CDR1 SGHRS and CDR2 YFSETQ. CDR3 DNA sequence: TGCGCCAGCAGCTTGGTACTGGGGTCGAACACTGAAGCTTTCTTT. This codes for CASSLVLGSNTEAFF.

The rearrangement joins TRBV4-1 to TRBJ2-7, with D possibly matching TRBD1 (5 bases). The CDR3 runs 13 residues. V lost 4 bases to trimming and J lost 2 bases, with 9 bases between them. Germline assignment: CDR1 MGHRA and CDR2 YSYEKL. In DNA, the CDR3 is TGCGCCAGCAGCCTGACAGAAGCCTACGAGCAGTACTTC. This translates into CASSLTEAYEQYF.

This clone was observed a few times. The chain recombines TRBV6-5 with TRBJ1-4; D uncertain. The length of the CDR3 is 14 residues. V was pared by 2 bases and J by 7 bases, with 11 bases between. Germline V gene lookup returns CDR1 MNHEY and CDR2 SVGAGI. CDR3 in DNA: TGTGCCAGCAGTTACGTCGGCCCCCTTGAAAAACTGTTTTTT. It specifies CASSYVGPLEKLFF.

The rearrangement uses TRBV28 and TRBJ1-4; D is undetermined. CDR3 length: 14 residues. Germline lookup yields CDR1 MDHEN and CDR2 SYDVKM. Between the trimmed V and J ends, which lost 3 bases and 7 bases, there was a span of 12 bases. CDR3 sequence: CASSFLRQPEKLFF. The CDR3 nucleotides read TGTGCCAGCAGTTTCTTACGGCAGCCTGAAAAACTGTTTTTT. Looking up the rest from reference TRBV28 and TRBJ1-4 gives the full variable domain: DVKVTQSSRYLVKRTGEKVFLECVQDMDHENMFWYRQDPGLGLRLIYFSYDVKMKEKGDIPEGYSVSREKKERFSLILESASTNQTSMYLCASSFLRQPEKLFFGSGTQLSVL.

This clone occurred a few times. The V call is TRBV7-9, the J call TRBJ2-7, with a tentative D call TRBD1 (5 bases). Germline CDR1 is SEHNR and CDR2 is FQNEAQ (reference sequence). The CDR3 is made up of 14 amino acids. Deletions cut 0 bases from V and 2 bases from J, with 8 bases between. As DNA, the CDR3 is TGTGCCAGCAGCTTAGCATACAGGACCTACGAGCAGTACTTC. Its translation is CASSLAYRTYEQYF.

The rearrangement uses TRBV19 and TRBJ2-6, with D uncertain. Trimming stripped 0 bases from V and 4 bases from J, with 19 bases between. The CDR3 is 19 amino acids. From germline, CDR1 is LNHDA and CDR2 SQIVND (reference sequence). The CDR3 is CASSIDLVQASRGANVLTF. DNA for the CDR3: TGTGCCAGTAGTATAGATCTCGTTCAGGCTTCGCGGGGGGCCAACGTCCTGACTTTC.

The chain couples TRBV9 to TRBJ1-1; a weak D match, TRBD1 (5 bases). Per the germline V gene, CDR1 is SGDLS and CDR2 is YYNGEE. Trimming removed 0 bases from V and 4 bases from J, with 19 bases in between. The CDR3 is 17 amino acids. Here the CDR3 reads CASSVGGTQGVGTEAFF. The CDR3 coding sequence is TGTGCCAGCAGCGTAGGAGGGACCCAAGGGGTGGGCACTGAAGCTTTCTTT.